Given below is one T cell receptor (beta chain) in context. The CDR3 sequence is 13 residues long. Trimming removed 3 bases at V and 5 bases at J, with 10 bases between. CDR1 and CDR2 (germline): LNHDA, SQIVND (reference sequence). This sample was taken from a study of blood T cell repertoires in COVID-19. Study-wide context: The United States, Italy and Spain were the sources of the acute and convalescent COVID-19 samples. In each case, the material was cDNA or gDNA derived from T cells, B-cell-depleted T cells, or PBMCs.

Source study methods: Amplification of reference gene primers provided the estimated nucleated cell counts. Only in-frame clones appear in the TCRdb table, and some are missing; sequencing was by immunoSEQ multiplex PCR. D and trimming were read from the DNA, whereas the V and J calls and clone size are those reported in that table. Of about 250,000 clones in the sample, nearly 90% were seen once. Sequencing was done on a sample of peripheral blood. This rearrangement joins TRBV19 to TRBJ1-1; no clear D. The sequence came from a man younger than 30 with active or convalescent COVID-19. The CDR3 is CASSIPPETEAFF. For the CDR3, the DNA is TGTGCCAGTAGTATCCCTCCGGAGACTGAAGCTTTCTTT.